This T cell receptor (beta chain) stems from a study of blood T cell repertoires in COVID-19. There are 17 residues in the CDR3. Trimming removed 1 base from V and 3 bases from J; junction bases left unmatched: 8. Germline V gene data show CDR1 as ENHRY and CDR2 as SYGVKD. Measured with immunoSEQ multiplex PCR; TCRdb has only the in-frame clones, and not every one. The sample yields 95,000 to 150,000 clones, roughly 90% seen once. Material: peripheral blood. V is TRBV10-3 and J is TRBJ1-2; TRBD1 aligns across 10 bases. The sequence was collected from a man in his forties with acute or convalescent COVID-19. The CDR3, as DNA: TGTGCCATCAGTGAGTTACGTTCAGGACAGGGGGACTATGGCTACACCTTC. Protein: CAISELRSGQGDYGYTF.